This T cell receptor (beta chain) was recovered during a study of blood T cell repertoires in COVID-19. Germline loops: CDR1 MGHRA, CDR2 YSYEKL. This CDR3 contains 18 residues. The V and J ends lost 1 base and 7 bases, in that order; junction bases with no gene match: 12. Profiling relied on immunoSEQ multiplex PCR, and the TCRdb table lists in-frame clones only, not all of them. The sample contains 140,000 to 150,000 clones, roughly 90% of which appear only once. This clone was observed once. The chain is built from TRBV4-1 and TRBJ1-4, with 10 bases identical to TRBD1. The sequenced sample was PBMCs or T cells enriched from blood (not recorded which). This receptor was taken from a woman in her thirties with acute COVID-19. CDR3 loop: CASSQGWTGGLLTEKLFF. DNA for the CDR3: TGCGCCAGCAGCCAAGGGTGGACAGGGGGGCTTCTAACTGAAAAACTGTTTTTT.